This T cell receptor beta chain was sequenced in a study of response to subunit inactivated influenza vaccine. TCRdb reprocessed the RT-PCR reads via MiXCR and lists one record per CDR3 protein. The sample holds 530,000 or so distinct CDR3 sequences; approximately 12% are singletons and the top ten take 10%. The CDR3 contains 15 residues. From germline, CDR1 is ENHRY and CDR2 SYGVKD. J was trimmed by 4 bases and V by 9 bases; bases with no gene match: 13. Study results and caveats: With each seasonal influenza vaccination, the authors suggested, few new T cells are recruited.

This clonotype was counted between two and nine times. Its antigen is not known. This specimen was PBMCs from blood, taken on the day of vaccination. The rearrangement links TRBV10-3 to TRBJ2-3; 7 bases align to TRBD1. The source of this sequence is a man aged 50 or older who received an inactivated influenza vaccine. The CDR3 DNA follows: TGTGCCATTAAAGCCGGGACAGTCAGGGCAGATACGCAGTATTTT. This encodes CAIKAGTVRADTQYF.